The entry below gives a single T cell receptor beta chain sequence along with its context. What this receptor recognizes is not known. No qualities accompany the bases; no much larger clone lies one base away. Libraries were constructed by the immunoSEQ multiplex PCR assay. Under the source paper's analysis protocol: To diagnose cytomegalovirus status from the catalog of TCR beta chain sequences, a statistical classification framework was built. This immuneACCESS table, as held by TCRdb, lists in-frame sequences with V and J called but not all clones. Of the missing ones, under half trace to an unresolved V gene in checked studies; the others have no known cause. V and J calls and clone size are given by that table; D and trimming were obtained from the DNA. This sample has 250,000 to 400,000 clones in its table, and roughly 86% of those were observed once. Of the sample, around 0.96% falls within the top ten clones.

There are 15 amino acids in the CDR3, from cysteine to phenylalanine inclusive. Only the CDR3 DNA is retained, 45 bases long and in frame from the first base. The germline V gene provides CDR1 SGDLS and CDR2 YYNGEE. V has 3 bases trimmed and J has 4 bases trimmed; junction bases matching no gene number 5. The sample is drawn from a study of cytomegalovirus exposure and HLA in healthy donors (dated by TCRdb to 2016 to 2017). With regard to the full study: According to a later analysis, one platform produced both the 100 to 150 validation repertoires and the 670 or so repertoires of the first cohort. The aim of the study was to test whether cataloging public T cell receptors could identify signatures of past pathogen exposure. Besides the first cohort of around 700 subjects, a separate validation cohort made up of about 120 different subjects was used. The study combined high-throughput TCR immunosequencing, statistical association of individual TCRs with disease status, and machine learning to predict cytomegalovirus infection status.

The donors belonged to the validation cohort of about 120 subjects, which was separate from the 666-subject first cohort. Results the study describes overall, beyond this receptor: In vitro tests confirmed that three of the cytomegalovirus-associated TCR beta chains recognize cytomegalovirus antigens. The authors suggested that the approach could potentially be extended to other disease states and immunological phenotypes. A later analysis lacked HLA typing for the validation cohort, so it scored co-occurrence in that cohort across all 130 or so repertoires. In the study, approximately 160 TCR beta chains were listed as associated with cytomegalovirus. Subsequent analysis determined that TCRs grouped into clusters in the first cohort also showed a tendency toward co-occurrence across the 120 validation repertoires, and 85% to 95% of cluster scores exceeded 0. The classifier was reported to diagnose cytomegalovirus status with high specificity and sensitivity in both the original and validation cohorts. Across donors, most TCR sequences were observed very rarely, whereas some public TCRs were present in many individuals.

The rearranged segments are TRBV9 and TRBJ1-4; 8 bases in the junction line up with TRBD1. The sample taken for sequencing was PBMCs. The sequence was obtained from a man aged 30 to 39 in good health and CMV-seronegative. At the DNA level, the sequence is TGTGCCAGCAGCGGCAGGGGGCTTATTAATGAAAAACTGTTTTTT. Its protein reads: CASSGRGLINEKLFF. Here the CDR3 is joined to the reference TRBV9 and TRBJ1-4 genes, and the full variable domain is: DSGVTQTPKHLITATGQRVTLRCSPRSGDLSVYWYQQSLDQGLQFLIQYYNGEERAKGNILERFSAQQFPDLHSELNLSSLELGDSALYFCASSGRGLINEKLFFGSGTQLSVL.